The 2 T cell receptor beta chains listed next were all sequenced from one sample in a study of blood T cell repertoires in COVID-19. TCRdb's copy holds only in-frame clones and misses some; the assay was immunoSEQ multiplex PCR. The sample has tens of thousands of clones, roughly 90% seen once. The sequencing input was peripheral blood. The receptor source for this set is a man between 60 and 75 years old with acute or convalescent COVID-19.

The CDR3 coding sequence is TGTGCCAGTAGTATGGGACAGGGCTATAATTCACCCCTCCACTTT. It translates to CASSMGQGYNSPLHF. The chain couples TRBV19 to TRBJ1-6; 9 positions match TRBD1. V lost 3 bases, J lost 3 bases, and 0 bases stayed unmatched. This CDR3 is built from 15 residues. Germline assignment: CDR1 LNHDA and CDR2 SQIVND (reference sequence).

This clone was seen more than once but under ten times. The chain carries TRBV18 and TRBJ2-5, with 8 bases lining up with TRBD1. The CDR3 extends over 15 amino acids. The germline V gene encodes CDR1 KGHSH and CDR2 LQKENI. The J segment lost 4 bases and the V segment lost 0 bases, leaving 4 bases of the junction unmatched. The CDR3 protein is CASSPPEQGGETQYF. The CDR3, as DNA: TGTGCCAGCTCACCACCGGAACAGGGGGGAGAGACCCAGTACTTC.